Here is one T cell receptor (beta chain) with its context. These data come from a study of technical replicates of blood from a few donors. The CDR3 is made up of 13 amino acids. Unmatched junction bases numbered 1, after V lost 9 bases and J lost 3 bases. Germline CDR1 is LNHDA and CDR2 is SQIVND (reference sequence). Using immunoSEQ multiplex PCR, the repertoire was profiled, and TCRdb retains in-frame clones only, with some absent. The data hold about 71,000 clones, with more than 90% observed a single time. V usage is TRBV19 and J usage is TRBJ2-6; 8 nucleotides line up with TRBD1. This receptor was taken from a human donor in good health. The sequencing sample was made of T cells isolated from PBMCs. The CDR3 bases are TGTGCCAGCAGGGGGCTTGGGGCCAACGTCCTGACTTTC. Its protein is CASRGLGANVLTF. Supplemented by reference TRBV19 and TRBJ2-6, the full variable domain reads DGGITQSPKYLFRKEGQNVTLSCEQNLNHDAMYWYRQDPGQGLRLIYYSQIVNDFQKGDIAEGYSVSREKKESFPLTVTSAQKNPTAFYLCASRGLGANVLTFGAGSRLTVL.